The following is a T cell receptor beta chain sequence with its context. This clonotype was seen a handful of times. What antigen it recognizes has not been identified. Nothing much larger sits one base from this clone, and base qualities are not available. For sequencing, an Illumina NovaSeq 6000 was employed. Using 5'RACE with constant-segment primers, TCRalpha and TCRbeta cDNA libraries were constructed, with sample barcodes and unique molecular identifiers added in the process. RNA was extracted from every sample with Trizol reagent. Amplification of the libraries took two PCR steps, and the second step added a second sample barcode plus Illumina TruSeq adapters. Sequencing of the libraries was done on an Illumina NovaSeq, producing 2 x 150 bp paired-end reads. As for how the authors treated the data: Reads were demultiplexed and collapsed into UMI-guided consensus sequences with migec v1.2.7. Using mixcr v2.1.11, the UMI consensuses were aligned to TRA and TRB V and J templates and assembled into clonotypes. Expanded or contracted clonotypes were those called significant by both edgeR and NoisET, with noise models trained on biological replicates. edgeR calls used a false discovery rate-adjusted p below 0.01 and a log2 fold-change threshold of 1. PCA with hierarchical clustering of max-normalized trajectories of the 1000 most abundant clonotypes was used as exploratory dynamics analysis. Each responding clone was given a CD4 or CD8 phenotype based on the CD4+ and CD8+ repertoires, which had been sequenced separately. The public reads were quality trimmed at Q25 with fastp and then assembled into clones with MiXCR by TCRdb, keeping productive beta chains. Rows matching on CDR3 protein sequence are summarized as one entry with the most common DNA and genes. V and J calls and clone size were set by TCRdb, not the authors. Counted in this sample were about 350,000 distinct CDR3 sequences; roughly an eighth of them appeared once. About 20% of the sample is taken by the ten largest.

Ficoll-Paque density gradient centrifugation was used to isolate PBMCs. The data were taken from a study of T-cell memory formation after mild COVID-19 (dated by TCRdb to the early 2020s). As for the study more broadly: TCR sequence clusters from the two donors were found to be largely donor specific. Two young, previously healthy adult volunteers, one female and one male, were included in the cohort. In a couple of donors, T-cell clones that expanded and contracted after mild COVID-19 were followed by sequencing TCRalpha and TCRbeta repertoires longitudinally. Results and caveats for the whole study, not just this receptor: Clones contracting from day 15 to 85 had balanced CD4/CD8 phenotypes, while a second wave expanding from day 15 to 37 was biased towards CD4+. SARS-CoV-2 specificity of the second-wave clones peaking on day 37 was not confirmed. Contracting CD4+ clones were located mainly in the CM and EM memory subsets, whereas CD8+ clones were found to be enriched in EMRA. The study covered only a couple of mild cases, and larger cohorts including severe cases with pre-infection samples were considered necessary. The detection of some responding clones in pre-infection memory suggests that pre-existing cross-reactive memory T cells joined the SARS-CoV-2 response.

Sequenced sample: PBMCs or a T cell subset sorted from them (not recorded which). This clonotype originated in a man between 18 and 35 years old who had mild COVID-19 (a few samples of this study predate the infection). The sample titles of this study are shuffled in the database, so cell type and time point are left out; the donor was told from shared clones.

This receptor has the CDR3 CASSSLQGSGQPQHF. The DNA reads TGTGCCAGCAGCTCACTACAGGGTTCGGGTCAGCCCCAGCATTTT. The V gene is TRBV11-2 and the J gene is TRBJ1-5, with a weak D call of TRBD1 (6 bases match). As encoded in the germline V gene, CDR1 is SGHAT while CDR2 is FQNNGV. V and J lose 4 bases and 6 bases, and a span of 16 bases separates them. Taken from cysteine to phenylalanine, the CDR3 has 15 residues. Left in the record is the CDR3 DNA by itself, 45 bases read in frame from the first base.